The source of this T cell receptor (beta chain) is a study of OX40 agonist ivuxolimab in advanced cancers. Background on the study: The dose-escalation cohort had hepatocellular carcinoma, melanoma, renal cell or head and neck cancer. Treatment received earlier with anti-PD-1, anti-PD-L1 or anti-CTLA-4 agents was allowed, and approximately 44% had some. Study-wide points: Some of the lowest clonal expansion was seen in partial responders at 0.1-3.0 mg/kg. With doses of 0.1 to 3.0 mg/kg, CD4+ and CD8+ blood T cells had undergone clonal expansion by week 6.

Germline assignment: CDR1 MDHEN and CDR2 SYDVKM. CDR3 size: 12 residues. Trimming shortened V by 6 bases and J by 4 bases, and 9 bases separated the two germline ends. This clone appeared a single time. Its target is not known. This table comes from immunoSEQ multiplex PCR, and its TCRdb copy is limited to in-frame clones, with some not included. Of about 67,000 clones listed, around 81% were seen once; the top ten hold 8.2%. The receptor was isolated from an adult with an advanced solid tumor such as melanoma, head and neck, liver or kidney cancer. The source material was CD4+ or CD8+ T cells sorted from blood, sampled in a trial of the OX40 agonist ivuxolimab. This chain uses TRBV28 with TRBJ1-2; D is unresolved. The CDR3 sequence is CASSSSPYGYTF. DNA of the CDR3: TGTGCCAGCAGCTCCTCACCCTATGGCTACACCTTC.